This TCR beta chain appears in the sequencing data of a study of Ad26.COV2.S vaccination and SARS-CoV-2 variants. V trimming: 2 bases; J trimming: 7 bases; junction bases outside the gene matches: 4. The CDR3 length is 15 residues. Germline CDR1 is LGHNA and CDR2 is YNFKEQ. The method was immunoSEQ multiplex PCR; TCRdb's version includes in-frame clones alone and lacks a portion of them. The sample records hundreds of thousands of clones, more than 75% being singletons. This sample's treatment: approximately 18 received Ad26.COV2.S at low or high dose, single or two shots; roughly 5 received placebo; per-sample allocation not given. Repertoires come from day 63 after the first vaccine or placebo injection.

Specimen: peripheral blood, collected in a trial of Ad26.COV2.S vaccine versus placebo. The V and J genes are TRBV4-2 and TRBJ2-1; TRBD1 agrees at 11 bases. This clonotype originated in a person aged 18 to 65 who received the Ad26.COV2.S COVID-19 vaccine or a placebo. In DNA form, the CDR3 reads TGTGCCAGCAGCCAAACGGGACAGGGGGGTAATGAGCAGTTCTTC. Its protein is CASSQTGQGGNEQFF.